Shown below are 30 T cell receptor beta chains from a single sample sequenced in a study of blood T cell repertoires in COVID-19. Sequencing used immunoSEQ multiplex PCR; TCRdb keeps in-frame clones, though not all of them. The sample lists fewer than 200,000 clones; approximately 84% were seen once. Sequenced: peripheral blood. The receptor set was obtained from a human donor in a cohort sampled during active COVID-19.

This clone turned up a few times. V usage is TRBV2 and J usage is TRBJ1-2, with 9 bases identical to TRBD1. This CDR3 comprises 13 residues. CDR1 SNHLY and CDR2 FYNNEI come from the germline V gene. V trimming: 3 bases; J trimming: 8 bases; junction bases outside the gene matches: 4. The DNA of the CDR3 is TGTGCCAGCAGTGAGGACAGGGGATCGGGCTACACCTTC. It encodes CASSEDRGSGYTF.

V and J are TRBV5-4 and TRBJ2-5; TRBD2 might be the D (7 bases). V dropped 4 bases and J dropped 5 bases, with 21 bases sitting between them. Germline lookup yields CDR1 SGHNT and CDR2 YYREEE (reference sequence). The CDR3 contains 16 residues. The chain's CDR3 is CASSPGGPSLGETQYF. The CDR3 DNA is TGTGCCAGCAGCCCCGGGGGGCCCAGCCTTGGGGAGACCCAGTACTTC.

The chain has TRBV14 and TRBJ2-5; possible D gene TRBD2, 7 bases. This CDR3 has 16 amino acids. V was pared by 4 bases and J by 5 bases, with 20 bases between. Per germline, CDR1 SGHDN and CDR2 FVKESK. CDR3 sequence (DNA): TGTGCCAGCAGCCGACCTGGAGGGGGGGCTCTGGAGACCCAGTACTTC. Its protein product is CASSRPGGGALETQYF. The variable domain in full, with the rest retrieved from reference TRBV14 and TRBJ2-5, is EAGVTQFPSHSVIEKGQTVTLRCDPISGHDNLYWYRRVMGKEIKFLLHFVKESKQDESGMPNNRFLAERTGGTYSTLKVQPAELEDSGVYFCASSRPGGGALETQYFGPGTRLLVL.

The chain couples TRBV18 to TRBJ2-7, with 12 bases fitting TRBD1. CDR3 length equals 19 residues. V lost 4 bases and J lost 0; bases outside the gene matches: 13. CDR1 is KGHSH and CDR2 is LQKENI in the germline V gene. Here the CDR3 DNA reads TGTGCCAGCTCACGAACCTCCCGGGACAGGGGGCGCAGCTCCTACGAGCAGTACTTC. It is translated as CASSRTSRDRGRSSYEQYF.

The chain combines TRBV29-1 with TRBJ2-7; TRBD1 matches at 10 bases. The CDR3 totals 16 residues. After removal of 6 bases from V and 0 bases from J, the junction contained 11 bases not matched to a gene. CDR1 and CDR2 from the germline V gene are SQVTM and ANQGSEA. The CDR3 sequence: CSVISGTGDTSYEQYF. DNA for the CDR3: TGCAGCGTGATATCCGGGACAGGGGATACCTCCTACGAGCAGTACTTC.

The V and J genes are TRBV4-2 and TRBJ2-1; tentatively, D is TRBD1 (6 bases). V lost 2 bases, J lost 10 bases, and 9 bases lay in between. The CDR3 contains 12 residues. The germline V gene encodes CDR1 LGHNA and CDR2 YNFKEQ. The CDR3 here is CASSQRTAEQFF. The CDR3 DNA is TGTGCCAGCAGCCAAAGGACAGCAGAGCAGTTCTTC.

The CDR3, as DNA: TGTGCCACCAGGGCACAGGCAACTAATGAAAAACTGTTTTTT. Translation gives CATRAQATNEKLFF. The chain recombines TRBV15 with TRBJ1-4; weak D call: TRBD1 (5 bases). The V end lost 6 bases, the J end lost 0 bases, and 8 bases lay between the germline ends. Germline CDR1 and CDR2: LNHNV and YYDKDF (reference sequence). This CDR3 spans 14 amino acids.

This clone appeared once. Here the CDR3 reads CASSLAVNNNSPLHF. The CDR3 coding sequence is TGCGCCAGCAGCTTGGCCGTGAACAATAATTCACCCCTCCACTTT. This chain uses TRBV5-1 with TRBJ1-6, with D uncertain. The CDR3 runs 15 residues. Trimming took 0 bases from V and 5 from J, leaving 9 bases between them. CDR1 and CDR2 from the germline V gene are SGHRS and YFSETQ.

The chain uses TRBV24-1 and TRBJ2-2, with 9 bases lining up with TRBD1. Germline V gene lookup returns CDR1 KGHDR and CDR2 SFDVKD. V shed 6 bases and J 6 bases; nucleotides not matched to a gene: 7. The CDR3 contains 15 residues. CDR3 loop: CATSRTGDRAGELFF. DNA of the CDR3: TGTGCCACCAGTAGGACAGGGGATCGAGCCGGGGAGCTGTTTTTT.

The V call is TRBV6-1, the J call TRBJ1-4; 7 bases align to TRBD1. Germline assignment: CDR1 MNHNS and CDR2 SASEGT. V was clipped by 3 bases and J by 8 bases; unmatched bases: 9. The CDR3 has 15 residues. CDR3 in amino acids: CASSDQTGWDEKLFF. CDR3 DNA sequence: TGTGCCAGCAGTGACCAGACAGGGTGGGACGAAAAACTGTTTTTT.

This chain uses TRBV2 with TRBJ2-7; D unclear. The CDR3 is made up of 13 amino acids. CDR1 and CDR2 (germline): SNHLY, FYNNEI. V was shortened by 3 bases and J by 4 bases, with 10 bases between the two germline ends. CDR3 region: CASSDAVGYEQYF. In DNA, the CDR3 is TGTGCCAGCAGTGACGCGGTGGGTTACGAGCAGTACTTC.

The V gene is TRBV11-2, the J gene TRBJ1-1; D not resolved. This CDR3 has 13 residues. CDR1 SGHAT and CDR2 FQNNGV come from the germline V gene. V was cut by 2 bases and J by 4 bases, with 8 bases left in between. The CDR3 spells CASSLLGSTEAFF. CDR3 nucleotides: TGTGCCAGCAGCTTACTCGGGTCCACTGAAGCTTTCTTT.

In this sample, this clone turned up a few times. The chain couples TRBV5-6 to TRBJ2-1; D is uncertain. Trimming took off 0 bases at V and 12 bases at J, with 7 bases between the two ends. Per germline, CDR1 SGHDT and CDR2 YYEEEE. This CDR3 has 11 amino acids. In DNA, the CDR3 is TGTGCCAGCAGCTTGGATCGGTTGCAGTTCTTC. Translating it yields CASSLDRLQFF.

In its sample, this clone was seen a few times. This rearrangement joins TRBV5-1 to TRBJ1-2; tentative D call: TRBD1 (5 bases). CDR1 SGHRS and CDR2 YFSETQ come from the germline V gene. V was pared by 2 bases and J by 8 bases, with 10 bases between. The CDR3 is 12 residues long. The CDR3 loop reads CASSFSGLGYTF. CDR3 coding DNA: TGCGCCAGCAGCTTCTCAGGGTTGGGCTACACCTTC.

This clone was found once. The rearrangement joins TRBV6-7 to TRBJ1-1; a weak D match, TRBD1 (5 bases). TRBV6-7 is treated as an ORF (open reading frame) with a function not yet certain. This CDR3 has 18 amino acids. Between the trimmed V and J ends, which lost 1 base and 0 bases, there was a span of 18 bases. The CDR3 spells CASSYFLGPDSLNTEAFF. DNA for the CDR3: TGTGCCAGCAGTTACTTCCTAGGGCCTGACAGTTTGAACACTGAAGCTTTCTTT.

The table lists this clone with a few counts. The rearrangement uses TRBV30 and TRBJ1-5; 10 positions agree with TRBD1. V lost 1 base, J lost 2 bases, and 8 bases stayed unmatched. Germline lookup yields CDR1 GTSNPN and CDR2 SVGIG (reference sequence). The CDR3 consists of 17 residues. The CDR3 region is CAWSARQGADGNQPQHF. The CDR3 DNA sequence: TGTGCCTGGAGTGCTCGACAGGGGGCGGACGGCAATCAGCCCCAGCATTTT.

The chain recombines TRBV11-2 with TRBJ2-1; D might be TRBD2 (6 bases). The V and J ends lost 7 bases and 9 bases respectively, with 19 bases between them. This CDR3 is 14 amino acids long. Looked up from germline, CDR1 is SGHAT and CDR2 is FQNNGV. The CDR3 sequence: CASTPGGSKAEQFF. As DNA, the CDR3 is TGTGCCAGCACCCCTGGGGGGTCCAAGGCTGAGCAGTTCTTC.

This clone was detected only a few times. V is TRBV5-1 and J is TRBJ1-2; D call uncertain. Germline V gene lookup returns CDR1 SGHRS and CDR2 YFSETQ. The CDR3 length is 15 residues. The V end was cut by 4 bases, the J end by 6 bases, with 19 bases between. The CDR3 bases are TGCGCCAGCAGCCCGGAATTGCAGCAGGCTGATGGCTACACCTTC. Its protein product is CASSPELQQADGYTF.

The V call is TRBV19, the J call TRBJ1-2; D is unclear. CDR3 length: 15 amino acids. CDR1 is LNHDA and CDR2 is SQIVND in the germline V gene (reference sequence). V lost 5 bases and J lost 5, with 18 bases in between. CDR3 DNA sequence: TGTGCCAGTAGTGTCGCACGAGGAGCTTCGTATGGCTACACCTTC. Translated: CASSVARGASYGYTF.

This chain uses TRBV7-3 with TRBJ2-7; possibly TRBD1 for D (6 bases). The CDR3 runs 13 residues. Germline V gene lookup returns CDR1 SGHTA and CDR2 FQGTGA. V was pared by 2 bases and J by 6 bases, with 11 bases between. CDR3: CASSLQGRSEQYF. DNA of the CDR3: TGTGCCAGCAGCTTACAGGGGAGAAGCGAGCAGTACTTC. The whole variable domain, remainder taken from reference TRBV7-3 and TRBJ2-7, is GAGVSQTPSNKVTEKGKYVELRCDPISGHTALYWYRQSLGQGPEFLIYFQGTGAADDSGLPNDRFFAVRPEGSVSTLKIQRTERGDSAVYLCASSLQGRSEQYFGPGTRLTVT.

The rearrangement uses TRBV6-5 and TRBJ1-2; no definite D call. V was clipped by 7 bases and J by 4 bases, with 10 bases between them. Per the germline V gene, CDR1 is MNHEY and CDR2 is SVGAGI. The CDR3 sequence is 12 residues long. The CDR3 DNA sequence: TGTGCCAGCACTCGACGAGGCTATGGCTACACCTTC. Translating gives CASTRRGYGYTF.

The rearrangement uses TRBV4-1 and TRBJ2-1, with 13 bases that match TRBD2. Germline CDR1 is MGHRA and CDR2 is YSYEKL. The V segment lost 0 bases and the J segment 0 bases; nucleotides outside the gene matches: 11. The CDR3 loop spans 21 amino acids. CDR3 amino acids: CASSQDRGTSGRGSSYNEQFF. In DNA, the CDR3 is TGCGCCAGCAGCCAAGATCGGGGAACTAGCGGGAGGGGGAGCTCCTACAATGAGCAGTTCTTC.

This chain joins TRBV4-2 and TRBJ2-2; possible D gene TRBD2, 5 bases. This CDR3 has 17 amino acids. Trimming left V 4 bases short and J 2 bases short, with 17 bases between. Germline CDR1 LGHNA, CDR2 YNFKEQ. The CDR3 protein is CASSLPYHLANTGELFF. Here the CDR3 DNA reads TGTGCCAGCAGCCTCCCCTATCACCTAGCAAACACCGGGGAGCTGTTTTTT.

This clone was detected once. The V gene is TRBV5-1, the J gene TRBJ2-7; TRBD1 aligns across 8 bases. V was pared by 4 bases and J by 0 bases, with 12 bases of the junction left unmatched. Germline-derived CDR1 and CDR2 are SGHRS and YFSETQ. This CDR3 comprises 17 residues. Here the CDR3 DNA reads TGCGCCAGCAGCCCAACCGGGACAGGCTTAAGCTCCTACGAGCAGTACTTC. Its translation is CASSPTGTGLSSYEQYF.

This chain uses TRBV6-5 with TRBJ2-7; 9 bases align to TRBD1. This CDR3 is built from 14 residues. J lost 4 bases, V lost 6 bases, and 7 bases had no gene match. The germline V gene encodes CDR1 MNHEY and CDR2 SVGAGI. CDR3 DNA sequence: TGTGCCAGCAGCCCCGGGACAGGGTCATACGAGCAGTACTTC. Protein product: CASSPGTGSYEQYF.

This rearrangement joins TRBV15 to TRBJ2-5, with 7 bases fitting TRBD2. This CDR3 is 15 amino acids long. Germline V lookup: CDR1 LNHNV, CDR2 YYDKDF (reference sequence). The V and J ends lost 5 bases and 5 bases, in that order; junction bases with no gene match: 11. The CDR3 is CATSGARMGGETQYF. For the CDR3, the DNA is TGTGCCACCAGCGGGGCGCGTATGGGAGGGGAGACCCAGTACTTC.

The V call is TRBV19, the J call TRBJ1-1, with D perhaps matching TRBD1 (6 bases). Germline values: CDR1 LNHDA, CDR2 SQIVND (reference sequence). The CDR3 has 13 residues. V was trimmed by 7 bases and J by 4 bases, leaving 13 bases between them. Here the CDR3 DNA reads TGTGCCAGTAAGGGGGAAGTAGGCACTGAAGCTTTCTTT. The encoded protein is CASKGEVGTEAFF.

The V and J genes are TRBV5-1 and TRBJ1-4; TRBD1 aligns across 8 bases. V lost 3 bases and J lost 8; bases outside the gene matches: 9. There are 15 residues in the CDR3. The V gene's germline CDR1 is SGHRS and CDR2 YFSETQ. The CDR3 nucleotides are TGCGCCAGCAGCTCCGCCGGGACAGGTGGGGAAAAACTGTTTTTT. Protein product: CASSSAGTGGEKLFF.

The rearrangement uses TRBV11-2 and TRBJ2-7; maybe TRBD1 (6 bases). Looked up from germline, CDR1 is SGHAT and CDR2 is FQNNGV. V was trimmed by 6 bases and J by 3 bases, leaving 21 bases between them. This CDR3 region has 16 residues. CDR3 nucleotides: TGTGCCAGCAGTCTTAACAGGGTCAGCCTGATCTACGAGCAGTACTTC. Its translation: CASSLNRVSLIYEQYF.

This clone was observed a handful of times. The rearrangement joins TRBV7-9 to TRBJ2-7, with 9 bases matching TRBD1. This CDR3 region has 14 residues. V lost 2 bases and J lost 2; bases outside the gene matches: 1. Germline lookup yields CDR1 SEHNR and CDR2 FQNEAQ (reference sequence). CDR3 DNA: TGTGCCAGCAGCTTAAGGACAGGGGCCTACGAGCAGTACTTC. Translation gives CASSLRTGAYEQYF.